Below are 13 T cell receptor beta chains sequenced from a single sample in a study of blood T cell repertoires in COVID-19. Libraries were prepared by immunoSEQ multiplex PCR; TCRdb keeps only in-frame clonotypes and omits some of them. The data contain around 270,000 clones, around 87% of them seen just once; the ten biggest clones take up 2.3%. Sequenced sample: peripheral blood. The receptors derive from a woman aged 50 to 60 with acute or convalescent COVID-19.

This chain joins TRBV2 and TRBJ1-6; TRBD1 agrees at 9 bases. The CDR3 sequence is 14 residues long. The junction had 6 bases not matched to a gene; V was cut back by 6 bases and J by 9 bases. Germline loops: CDR1 SNHLY, CDR2 FYNNEI. The CDR3, as DNA: TGTGCCAGCAGGGGGGACAGGGCGGCTTCACCCCTCCACTTT. The encoded protein is CASRGDRAASPLHF.

The chain combines TRBV24-1 with TRBJ1-2, with 8 bases aligning to TRBD1. CDR3 length: 15 residues. Losses at the gene ends were 3 bases for V and 6 bases for J; bases not matched to a gene: 8. In germline, CDR1 is KGHDR, CDR2 SFDVKD. The CDR3 reads CATSDPGQGRDGYTF. DNA of the CDR3: TGTGCCACCAGTGATCCAGGACAGGGTAGGGATGGCTACACCTTC.

This chain joins TRBV10-3 and TRBJ1-5; 10 bases align to TRBD1. Per germline, CDR1 ENHRY and CDR2 SYGVKD. CDR3 length equals 16 residues. J lost 7 bases, V lost 1 base, and 7 bases had no gene match. The CDR3, as DNA: TGTGCCATCAGTGAGTTGGGACAGGGGCTAGGGCAGCCCCAGCATTTT. This sequence encodes CAISELGQGLGQPQHF.

This chain uses TRBV27 with TRBJ2-6; tentative D call: TRBD1 (6 bases). This CDR3 comprises 18 residues. The germline V gene encodes CDR1 MNHEY and CDR2 SMNVEV (reference sequence). With 5 bases removed from V and 1 base from J, the gap between germline ends came to 18 bases. Here the CDR3 reads CASSSRGRGRSGANVLTF. The CDR3, as DNA: TGTGCCAGCAGTAGTCGGGGCAGGGGCCGGTCTGGGGCCAACGTCCTGACTTTC.

The CDR3 spells CASSAAGENINGYTF. In DNA form, the CDR3 reads TGTGCCAGCAGTGCGGCCGGGGAGAATATCAATGGCTACACCTTC. This chain links TRBV28 with TRBJ1-2; D gene uncertain. Trimming pared 5 bases from V and 6 bases from J, leaving 19 bases between. Germline assignment: CDR1 MDHEN and CDR2 SYDVKM. The CDR3 has 15 amino acids.

This sequence joins TRBV3-1 (or the pseudogene TRBV3-2) and TRBJ2-7, with 9 bases that match TRBD2. The CDR3 spans 14 residues. Unmatched junction bases numbered 0, after V lost 1 base and J lost 2 bases. CDR1 LGHDT and CDR2 YNNKEL come from the germline V gene (reference sequence). DNA for the CDR3: TGTGCCAGCAGCCAAGTAGCGGGAGCCTACGAGCAGTACTTC. Amino acids: CASSQVAGAYEQYF.

The V gene is TRBV10-3, the J gene TRBJ1-2; D not resolved. The V gene's germline CDR1 is ENHRY and CDR2 SYGVKD. The CDR3 runs 13 residues. Trimming took 2 bases from V and 5 from J, leaving 9 bases between them. CDR3 DNA: TGTGCCATCAGTGAGCGAGCAGCGTATGGCTACACCTTC. It codes for CAISERAAYGYTF.

The chain uses TRBV11-2 and TRBJ2-7, with a weak D call TRBD1 (5 bases). Germline CDR1 reads SGHAT; CDR2 reads FQNNGV. The CDR3 is 14 residues long. Trimming cost V 3 bases and J 3 bases, with 12 bases left between them. CDR3 nucleotide sequence: TGTGCCAGCAGCTTTATGGTTGGACACTACGAGCAGTACTTC. It yields the protein CASSFMVGHYEQYF.

The gene calls are TRBV5-1 and TRBJ2-1; 7 bases fit TRBD2. Germline V gene sequence: CDR1 SGHRS, CDR2 YFSETQ. This CDR3 region has 16 residues. V shed 4 bases and J 0 bases; nucleotides not matched to a gene: 7. The CDR3 loop is CASSNKRTSSYNEQFF. The CDR3 DNA follows: TGCGCCAGCAGCAACAAGCGGACTAGCTCCTACAATGAGCAGTTCTTC.

The chain joins TRBV7-2 to TRBJ2-3; 8 nucleotides align to TRBD2. The CDR3 contains 16 residues. V lost 3 bases, J lost 0 bases, and 5 bases stayed unmatched. Per the germline V gene, CDR1 is SGHTA and CDR2 is FQGNSA. The CDR3 sequence is CASSFVAGGSTDTQYF. The CDR3, as DNA: TGTGCCAGCAGCTTTGTGGCGGGAGGAAGCACAGATACGCAGTATTTT.

The chain links TRBV11-2 to TRBJ2-1, with 8 bases fitting TRBD2. V shed 5 bases, J shed 0 bases, and the junction held 12 bases outside the gene matches. Germline-derived CDR1 and CDR2 are SGHAT and FQNNGV. CDR3 length: 18 residues. This chain's CDR3 is CASSPGGLAGNSYNEQFF. CDR3 coding DNA: TGTGCCAGCAGCCCGGGCGGGCTAGCGGGCAACTCCTACAATGAGCAGTTCTTC.

This chain connects TRBV2 to TRBJ1-5; D is ambiguous. Per the germline V gene, CDR1 is SNHLY and CDR2 is FYNNEI. Trimming removed 4 bases from V and 0 bases from J, with 10 bases in between. CDR3 length equals 15 residues. CDR3 in amino acids: CASSVHSYSNQPQHF. DNA of the CDR3: TGTGCCAGCAGTGTCCACAGTTATAGCAATCAGCCCCAGCATTTT.

A remark on this clone: The junction shows a germline mismatch at one end, possibly a read error. The chain has TRBV7-9 and TRBJ2-5; possible D gene TRBD1, 5 bases. The germline V gene encodes CDR1 SEHNR and CDR2 FQNEAQ (reference sequence). CDR3 length: 14 residues. The CDR3 DNA follows: TGTGCCAGCAGCACAGGAAGGTACCAAGAGGCCCAGTACTTC. Its protein product is CASSTGRYQEAQYF.